The present entry profiles one TCR beta chain with its context. These data belong to a study of blood T cell repertoires in COVID-19. As for the study in general: Samples of COVID-19 (acute and convalescent) were obtained from the United States, Italy and Spain. PBMCs, B-cell-depleted T cells, or T cells provided the cDNA or gDNA that made up the material.

As handled by the study authors: Nucleated cell counts were estimated from reference gene primer amplification. The repertoire was sequenced with immunoSEQ multiplex PCR; TCRdb's copy has only in-frame clones and lacks some. The DNA was the basis for D and trimming; V, J and clone size are from that table. The sample records 450,000 to 500,000 clones, roughly 88% being singletons. Germline lookup yields CDR1 MGHRA and CDR2 YSYEKL. With 10 bases removed from V and 7 bases from J, the gap between germline ends came to 22 bases. CDR3 size: 15 residues. The sequence was obtained from a human donor in a cohort sampled during active COVID-19. The rearrangement joins TRBV4-1 to TRBJ2-2, with a possible D match to TRBD1 (8 bases). Sequencing was done on a sample of peripheral blood. The DNA of the CDR3 is TGCGCCACCGCCCTACAGGGGGAGGGCGGCGGGGAGCTGTTTTTT. Encoded protein: CATALQGEGGGELFF.